The next 22 T cell receptor beta chains were all read from a single sample in a study of PD-L1 blockade in urothelial cancer. Time point denoted: peripheral blood 6 weeks after treatment start. Produced via immunoSEQ multiplex PCR; TCRdb's table is partial and in-frame only. Among fewer than 30,000 clones listed, 80% to 85% were seen once. The material was PBMCs, obtained around atezolizumab (anti-PD-L1) treatment. These receptors originate from a man in his 70s with urothelial cancer.

The rearrangement joins TRBV5-5 to TRBJ2-5; D is possibly TRBD2 (5 bases). Germline assignment: CDR1 SGHKS and CDR2 YYEKEE (reference sequence). This CDR3 contains 13 residues. V was cut by 2 bases and J by 3 bases, with 8 bases left in between. The CDR3 DNA reads TGTGCCAGCAGCTTTGTCGGGGAAGAGACCCAGTACTTC. Its translation: CASSFVGEETQYF.

The rearrangement uses TRBV6-5 and TRBJ2-5; TRBD2 might be the D (6 bases). Trimming took off 6 bases at V and 2 bases at J, with 16 bases between the two ends. The germline gives CDR1 MNHEY, CDR2 SVGAGI. This CDR3 spans 15 amino acids. CDR3 nucleotide sequence: TGTGCCAGCAGGAAAATTGGGACTCAACAAGAGACCCAGTACTTC. Translated: CASRKIGTQQETQYF.

The V call is TRBV7-6, the J call TRBJ2-7; D remains unclear. Germline V CDR1 and CDR2: SGHVS, FNYEAQ. Trimming removed 5 bases from V and 5 bases from J, with 10 bases in between. The CDR3 spans 12 residues. The chain's CDR3 is CASSPATDEQYF. CDR3 nucleotides: TGTGCCAGCAGCCCAGCGACGGACGAGCAGTACTTC.

This clone was counted between two and nine times. The chain uses TRBV7-2 and TRBJ2-1; 14 bases align to TRBD2. Germline lookup yields CDR1 SGHTA and CDR2 FQGNSA. This CDR3 comprises 19 residues. The J segment lost 0 bases and the V segment lost 5 bases, leaving 9 bases of the junction unmatched. CDR3 sequence reads: CASSPGTSGSLSSYNEQFF. The CDR3 coding sequence is TGTGCCAGCAGCCCCGGGACTAGCGGGAGCCTAAGCTCCTACAATGAGCAGTTCTTC.

V and J are TRBV6-1 and TRBJ1-6; D is possibly TRBD1 (5 bases). Germline V gene sequence: CDR1 MNHNS, CDR2 SASEGT. CDR3 length: 14 amino acids. The V gene lost 2 bases and the J gene lost 7 bases, with 9 bases spanning the gap. The CDR3 loop reads CASSELKGNSPLHF. The CDR3 DNA reads TGTGCCAGCAGTGAATTGAAGGGGAATTCACCCCTCCACTTT.

The chain combines TRBV7-9 with TRBJ2-7; the match to TRBD2 covers 15 bases. Germline V gene lookup returns CDR1 SEHNR and CDR2 FQNEAQ (reference sequence). There are 17 residues in the CDR3. J gave up 7 bases and V 5 bases, and 12 bases lay outside the gene matches. DNA of the CDR3: TGTGCCAGCAGCCCATGGCCGGGACTAGCGGGGGGAGAGGAGCAGTACTTC. Encoded protein: CASSPWPGLAGGEEQYF.

This clone was recorded only once. This CDR3 is CASTQSPTGAHEQYF. DNA for the CDR3: TGTGCCAGCACGCAATCCCCGACAGGGGCACACGAGCAGTACTTC. This chain uses TRBV28 with TRBJ2-7, with TRBD1 identical over 8 bases. Germline-derived CDR1 and CDR2 are MDHEN and SYDVKM. The length of the CDR3 is 15 residues. After removal of 7 bases from V and 5 bases from J, the junction contained 13 bases not matched to a gene.

The chain joins TRBV19 to TRBJ1-4; 9 nucleotides line up with TRBD1. CDR3 size: 16 residues. Germline CDR1 LNHDA, CDR2 SQIVND (reference sequence). Trimming removed 6 bases from V and 5 bases from J; junction bases left unmatched: 10. CDR3 sequence: CASRKTQGAGNEKLFF. The CDR3 nucleotides are TGTGCCAGTAGAAAGACACAGGGGGCTGGGAATGAAAAACTGTTTTTT.

The chain joins TRBV6-6 to TRBJ1-1; D possibly corresponds to TRBD1 (6 bases). This CDR3 is 15 amino acids long. The V end was cut by 5 bases, the J end by 5 bases, with 18 bases between. Germline lookup yields CDR1 MNHNY and CDR2 SVGAGI (reference sequence). The CDR3: CASSGGGQRGTEAFF. The DNA for the CDR3 is TGTGCCAGCAGTGGTGGTGGGCAGAGGGGGACTGAAGCTTTCTTT.

V gene TRBV28 combines with J gene TRBJ1-5; D perhaps matches TRBD1 (6 bases). Germline loops: CDR1 MDHEN, CDR2 SYDVKM. Trimming cost V 9 bases and J 3 bases, with 18 bases left between them. The CDR3 has 15 amino acids. CDR3 residues: CASRTPTGPNQPQHF. The CDR3 DNA sequence: TGTGCCAGTAGAACGCCGACAGGACCCAATCAGCCCCAGCATTTT.

The chain couples TRBV7-6 to TRBJ2-1; TRBD2 might be the D (5 bases). The CDR3 is 15 residues long. Germline V CDR1 and CDR2: SGHVS, FNYEAQ. The V end was cut by 5 bases, the J end by 0 bases, with 11 bases between. CDR3 sequence reads: CASSAGPSSYNEQFF. CDR3 DNA: TGTGCCAGCAGCGCGGGCCCGAGCTCCTACAATGAGCAGTTCTTC.

This chain joins TRBV6-1 and TRBJ1-2, with D possibly matching TRBD1 (5 bases). Trimming removed 1 base from V and 5 bases from J, with 11 bases in between. CDR1 is MNHNS, CDR2 SASEGT, per germline. The CDR3 is made up of 14 amino acids. This CDR3 reads CASSEEGSVYGYTF. The CDR3 nucleotides read TGTGCCAGCAGTGAAGAGGGGTCAGTTTATGGCTACACCTTC.

The chain has TRBV19 and TRBJ2-7, with TRBD2 as a possible D gene (5 bases). Trimming took 3 bases from V and 0 from J, leaving 9 bases between them. CDR1 LNHDA and CDR2 SQIVND come from the germline V gene (reference sequence). The CDR3 is 14 amino acids. In DNA form, the CDR3 reads TGTGCCAGTAGTATTCGGACTGGCTCCTACGAGCAGTACTTC. Translation: CASSIRTGSYEQYF.

The gene calls are TRBV11-2 and TRBJ2-3, with 7 bases lining up with TRBD1. The CDR3 runs to 15 residues. The ends lost 1 base at V and 1 base at J; junction bases unmatched: 2. Germline V CDR1 and CDR2: SGHAT, FQNNGV. The CDR3 loop is CASSLGQGRTDTQYF. CDR3 nucleotides: TGTGCCAGCAGCTTAGGACAGGGTCGCACAGATACGCAGTATTTT.

This clone came up once. The rearrangement uses TRBV18 and TRBJ1-2; the D is unclear. V lost 3 bases and J 6 bases, leaving 17 bases between the germline ends. Germline V CDR1 and CDR2: KGHSH, LQKENI. CDR3 length: 15 amino acids. This chain's CDR3 is CASSPSRNDRNGYTF. The CDR3 coding sequence is TGTGCCAGCTCACCGTCCAGGAATGATAGAAATGGCTACACCTTC.

This chain uses TRBV2 with TRBJ1-4; 8 nucleotides match TRBD1. V shed 9 bases and J 5 bases; nucleotides not matched to a gene: 11. Per germline, CDR1 SNHLY and CDR2 FYNNEI. CDR3 size: 15 residues. The CDR3 spells CASGRRTGHNEKLFF. DNA of the CDR3: TGTGCCAGTGGAAGAAGGACAGGGCACAATGAAAAACTGTTTTTT.

The chain carries TRBV5-5 and TRBJ1-2; 8 nucleotides line up with TRBD1. The trim removed 4 bases at V and 8 bases at J, leaving 7 bases unmatched. Germline CDR1 reads SGHKS; CDR2 reads YYEKEE (reference sequence). This CDR3 contains 13 residues. The CDR3 DNA sequence: TGTGCCAGCAGCACAGGGGGACCTAGGGGCTACACCTTC. It encodes CASSTGGPRGYTF. The full variable domain, in which reference TRBV5-5 and TRBJ1-2 provide the parts outside the CDR3, is DAGVTQSPTHLIKTRGQQVTLRCSPISGHKSVSWYQQVLGQGPQFIFQYYEKEERGRGNFPDRFSARQFPNYSSELNVNALLLGDSALYLCASSTGGPRGYTFGSGTRLTVV.

The gene calls are TRBV12-5 and TRBJ2-7; 10 bases agree with TRBD1. CDR1 and CDR2 from the germline V gene are LGHNT and FRNRAP. This CDR3 comprises 14 residues. Unmatched junction bases numbered 2, after V lost 4 bases and J lost 2 bases. In DNA form, the CDR3 reads TGTGCTAGTGGTTCGGGGACAGGGGCCTACGAGCAGTACTTC. As protein: CASGSGTGAYEQYF.

The chain combines TRBV9 with TRBJ2-1, with 7 positions matching TRBD2. V was clipped by 3 bases and J by 0 bases; unmatched bases: 3. The CDR3 covers 15 residues. CDR1 SGDLS and CDR2 YYNGEE come from the germline V gene. The CDR3 DNA is TGTGCCAGCAGCGACGGACTAGTCTCCTACAATGAGCAGTTCTTC. This codes for CASSDGLVSYNEQFF. Full variable domain (outside the CDR3, taken from reference TRBV9 and TRBJ2-1): DSGVTQTPKHLITATGQRVTLRCSPRSGDLSVYWYQQSLDQGLQFLIQYYNGEERAKGNILERFSAQQFPDLHSELNLSSLELGDSALYFCASSDGLVSYNEQFFGPGTRLTVL.

The chain has TRBV9 and TRBJ2-4; 11 bases align to TRBD1. This CDR3 is built from 18 residues. The V and J ends lost 4 bases and 9 bases, in that order; junction bases with no gene match: 18. Germline-derived CDR1 and CDR2 are SGDLS and YYNGEE. CDR3 sequence: CASSPSYRDRGTRSIQYF. The CDR3, as DNA: TGTGCCAGCAGCCCCTCATACCGGGACAGGGGGACTAGATCCATTCAGTACTTC.

J is TRBJ2-7 and V is TRBV7-2; D unresolved. The CDR3 sequence is 14 residues long. Between the trimmed V and J ends, which lost 6 bases and 3 bases, there was a span of 15 bases. Per germline, CDR1 SGHTA and CDR2 FQGNSA. The CDR3, as DNA: TGTGCCAGCAGACAAACAGAGCTCCACTACGAGCAGTACTTC. Protein: CASRQTELHYEQYF. Full variable domain (outside the CDR3, taken from reference TRBV7-2 and TRBJ2-7): GAGVSQSPSNKVTEKGKDVELRCDPISGHTALYWYRQSLGQGLEFLIYFQGNSAPDKSGLPSDRFSAERTGGSVSTLTIQRTQQEDSAVYLCASRQTELHYEQYFGPGTRLTVT.

This chain joins TRBV6-5 and TRBJ1-1; a possible D gene is TRBD1 (5 bases). The CDR3 runs 13 residues. CDR1 and CDR2 (germline): MNHEY, SVGAGI. V lost 9 bases, J lost 0 bases, and 11 bases lay in between. CDR3 amino acids: CASTRGMNTEAFF. CDR3 nucleotides: TGTGCCAGTACACGGGGGATGAACACTGAAGCTTTCTTT.